The TCR beta chain described here comes from a study of cytomegalovirus exposure and HLA in healthy donors. Regarding the study as a whole: An analysis was carried out later, and it reportedly showed fewer N-insertions in an Asian-associated ancestry cluster than the roughly 670-donor mean. Later work showed greater clonal expansion in HLA-associated TCR beta chains than in equally common others. The classifier reportedly diagnosed cytomegalovirus status with high specificity and sensitivity.

Both 60 Vbeta primers and 13 Jbeta primers went into the PCR. Generated by immunoSEQ multiplex PCR, the TCRdb table keeps only in-frame clones and is missing some. The table lists around 150,000 clones, 75% to 80% of them singletons. In germline, CDR1 is SGHRS, CDR2 YFSETQ. CDR3 size: 15 residues. On this clone itself: Antigen: not known.

The chain joins TRBV5-1 to TRBJ2-5, with 7 nucleotides matching TRBD1. The closer fit of TRBJ2-7 to the DNA end suggests the J call may be wrong. Sample: PBMCs. The sequence was collected from a woman in her forties or fifties in good health and CMV-seropositive. The CDR3 spells CASSLGQGTSYEQYF. For the CDR3, the DNA is TGCGCCAGCAGCTTGGGACAGGGAACGTCCTACGAGCAGTACTTC.